The entry that follows covers one T cell receptor beta chain sequence. This sample was included in a study of tumor and adjacent non-tumor tissue in lung cancer. No cell sorting was done before RNA was extracted from the tissue. Germline V gene lookup returns CDR1 DFQATT and CDR2 SNEGSKA (reference sequence). Trimming left V 6 bases short and J 4 bases short, with 10 bases between. This CDR3 comprises 11 residues. Three rounds of nested PCR, following a modified ARM-PCR protocol, produced the TCRbeta library. TCRdb re-called the multiplex PCR reads with MiXCR, one entry per CDR3 protein. Seen here are 90,000 to 130,000 distinct CDR3 sequences, 84% observed once, and the top ten hold approximately 22%.

The clonotype was recovered from a man in his 70s with non-small cell lung cancer. V is TRBV20-1 and J is TRBJ2-7; D possibly uses TRBD1 or TRBD2 (5 bases each). Sequenced: lung tumor tissue. The CDR3 DNA reads as TGCAGTGCCCGGGACCCATACGAGCAGTACTTC. Its translation: CSARDPYEQYF.